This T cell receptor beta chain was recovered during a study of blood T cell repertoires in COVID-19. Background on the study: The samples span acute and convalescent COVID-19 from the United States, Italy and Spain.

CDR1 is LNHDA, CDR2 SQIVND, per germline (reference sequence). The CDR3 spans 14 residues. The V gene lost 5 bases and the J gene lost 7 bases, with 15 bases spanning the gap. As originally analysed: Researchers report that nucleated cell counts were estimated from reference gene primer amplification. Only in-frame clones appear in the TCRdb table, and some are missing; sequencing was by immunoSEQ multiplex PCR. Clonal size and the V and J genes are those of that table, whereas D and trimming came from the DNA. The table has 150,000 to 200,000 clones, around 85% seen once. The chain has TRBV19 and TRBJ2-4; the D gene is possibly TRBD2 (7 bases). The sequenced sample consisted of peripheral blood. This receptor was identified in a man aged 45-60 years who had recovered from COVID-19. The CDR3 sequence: CASSPQGGWNIQYF. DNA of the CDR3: TGTGCCAGTAGTCCACAGGGAGGGTGGAACATTCAGTACTTC.